The next 11 T cell receptor beta chains were all read from a single sample in a study of T cells after yellow fever vaccination. TCRdb reprocessed the 5' RACE reads with MiXCR, giving one entry per CDR3 protein. The sample shows 500,000 to 700,000 distinct CDR3 sequences, roughly 21% of them seen only once. The material sequenced was PBMCs, taken 15 days after the yellow fever booster vaccination. These receptors came from a man aged 25-45 years who received the YFV17D yellow fever vaccine.

This clonotype appeared a few times. V usage is TRBV12-3 or TRBV12-4 and J usage is TRBJ1-1, with D perhaps TRBD1 (6 bases). The CDR3 spans 14 residues. The ends were cut back, 7 bases at V and 3 bases at J, with 15 bases in the middle. The CDR3 sequence is CASIYGQYYTEAFF. In nucleotides, the CDR3 is TGTGCCAGCATCTATGGACAGTACTACACTGAAGCTTTCTTT.

This clonotype was picked up a small number of times. This sequence joins TRBV29-1 and TRBJ2-7; 10 bases fit TRBD1. The CDR3 consists of 13 residues. CDR1 is SQVTM, CDR2 ANQGSEA, per germline. After removal of 7 bases from V and 1 base from J, the junction contained 4 bases not matched to a gene. CDR3 sequence: CSGGDRGSYEQYF. In DNA, the CDR3 is TGCAGCGGGGGGGACAGGGGATCCTACGAGCAGTACTTC.

This rearrangement joins TRBV29-1 to TRBJ1-4; TRBD1 matches at 7 bases. CDR1 is SQVTM, CDR2 ANQGSEA, per germline. The CDR3 loop spans 14 amino acids. V shed 7 bases and J 8 bases; nucleotides not matched to a gene: 13. The CDR3 DNA sequence: TGCAGCGCATGGACAGGTATCACGGGAGAAAAACTGTTTTTT. Its protein product is CSAWTGITGEKLFF.

In DNA form, the CDR3 reads TGTGCCAGCAGCTCCTGGACAGGGGCCGGGGAGCTGTTTTTT. Amino acid sequence: CASSSWTGAGELFF. The chain is built from TRBV7-9 and TRBJ2-2; 9 nucleotides agree with TRBD1. The junction had 3 bases not matched to a gene; V was cut back by 4 bases and J by 6 bases. Germline-derived CDR1 and CDR2 are SEHNR and FQNEAQ (reference sequence). The CDR3 contains 14 residues.

This clonotype appeared a few times. The CDR3 sequence: CATSDSAGKLAGGREQFF. Written as DNA, the CDR3 is TGTGCCACCAGTGATTCCGCGGGAAAACTAGCGGGAGGGCGTGAGCAGTTCTTC. The gene calls are TRBV24-1 and TRBJ2-1; 13 nucleotides line up with TRBD2. The CDR3 totals 18 residues. Losses at the gene ends were 2 bases for V and 9 bases for J; bases not matched to a gene: 12. Germline CDR1 and CDR2: KGHDR and SFDVKD.

This sequence joins TRBV7-2 and TRBJ2-7; TRBD1 or TRBD2 may be the D gene (5 bases each). CDR1 and CDR2 from the germline V gene are SGHTA and FQGNSA. The CDR3 extends over 12 amino acids. With 4 bases removed from V and 9 bases from J, the gap between germline ends came to 13 bases. CDR3 loop: CASSSGTPAQYF. The CDR3 nucleotides are TGTGCCAGCAGCTCAGGGACCCCCGCGCAGTACTTC. Variable domain in full (rest from reference TRBV7-2 and TRBJ2-7): GAGVSQSPSNKVTEKGKDVELRCDPISGHTALYWYRQSLGQGLEFLIYFQGNSAPDKSGLPSDRFSAERTGGSVSTLTIQRTQQEDSAVYLCASSSGTPAQYFGPGTRLTVT.

Only a few counts were recorded for this clonotype. Mismatch with germline at one junction end may stem from a read error. The V call is TRBV6-5, the J call TRBJ2-3; D is unclear. The CDR3 has 13 residues. Germline V lookup: CDR1 MNHEY, CDR2 SVGAGI. The CDR3 DNA reads as TGTGCCAGCAGTTTCGACGGTTCAGAAACGCAGTATTTT. Protein: CASSFDGSETQYF.

The chain recombines TRBV7-2 with TRBJ2-1; the match to TRBD2 covers 7 bases. Trimming removed 5 bases from V and 6 bases from J; junction bases left unmatched: 10. CDR1 and CDR2 from the germline V gene are SGHTA and FQGNSA. The CDR3 runs to 15 residues. Here the CDR3 reads CASSKNPSGINEQFF. In nucleotides, the CDR3 is TGTGCCAGCAGCAAAAATCCAAGCGGGATCAATGAGCAGTTCTTC.

The chain combines TRBV5-1 with TRBJ2-5; D uncertain. This CDR3 is built from 14 residues. With 0 bases removed from V and 4 bases from J, the gap between germline ends came to 10 bases. Looked up from germline, CDR1 is SGHRS and CDR2 is YFSETQ. CDR3 sequence: CASSLGSSRETQYF. CDR3 bases: TGCGCCAGCAGCTTGGGCTCCAGCCGAGAGACCCAGTACTTC.

V usage is TRBV11-2 and J usage is TRBJ2-3; D remains ambiguous. V dropped 6 bases and J dropped 0 bases, with 7 bases sitting between them. The germline V gene has CDR1 SGHAT and CDR2 FQNNGV. CDR3 size: 13 residues. In nucleotides, the CDR3 is TGTGCCAGCAGACTTAGTAGCACAGATACGCAGTATTTT. This gives the protein CASRLSSTDTQYF.

V and J are TRBV15 and TRBJ2-6, with D hard to call. Trimming took off 5 bases at V and 1 base at J, with 6 bases between the two ends. The CDR3 sequence is 14 residues long. CDR1 and CDR2 from the germline V gene are LNHNV and YYDKDF (reference sequence). The DNA of the CDR3 is TGTGCCACCAGCGGCAGTTCTGGGGCCAACGTCCTGACTTTC. Residues: CATSGSSGANVLTF.